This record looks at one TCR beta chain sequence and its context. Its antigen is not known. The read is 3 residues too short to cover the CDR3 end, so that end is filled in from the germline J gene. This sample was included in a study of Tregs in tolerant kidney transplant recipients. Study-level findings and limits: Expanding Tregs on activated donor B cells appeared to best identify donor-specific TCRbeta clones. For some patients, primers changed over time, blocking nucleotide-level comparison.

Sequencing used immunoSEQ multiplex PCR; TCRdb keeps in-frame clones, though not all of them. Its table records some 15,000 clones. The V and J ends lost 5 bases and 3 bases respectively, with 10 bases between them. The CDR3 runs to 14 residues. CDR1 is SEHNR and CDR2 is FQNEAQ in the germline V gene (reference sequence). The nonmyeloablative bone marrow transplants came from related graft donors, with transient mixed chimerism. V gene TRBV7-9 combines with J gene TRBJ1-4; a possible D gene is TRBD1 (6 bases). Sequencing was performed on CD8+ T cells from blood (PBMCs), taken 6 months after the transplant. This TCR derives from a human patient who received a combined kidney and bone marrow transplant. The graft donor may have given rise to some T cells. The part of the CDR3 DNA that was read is TGTGCCAGCAGCCTACAGGGCTCTAATGAAAAA. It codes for CASSLQGSNEK. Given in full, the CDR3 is CASSLQGSNEKLFF.